What follows are 32 T cell receptor beta chains derived from one specimen sequenced in a study of blood T cell repertoires in COVID-19 (dated by TCRdb to 2019 to 2021). Library preparation was by the immunoSEQ multiplex PCR assay. TCRdb stores this immuneACCESS table with in-frame sequences only. Part of the clones is absent; in the studies checked, under half of the shortfall reflects unresolved V genes, and no reason is known for the rest. The sample profile shows roughly 300,000 clones; more than 90% of them were found once. The top ten clonotypes cover less than 20% of the sample. The sequencing input was PBMCs or T cells enriched from blood (not recorded which). Source of these receptors: a woman in her twenties or thirties who had recovered from COVID-19.

This chain uses TRBV4-1 with TRBJ2-1; TRBD2 is a possible D gene (5 bases). The V and J ends lost 1 base and 7 bases respectively, with 11 bases between them. The CDR3 spans 14 residues. Germline V gene data show CDR1 as MGHRA and CDR2 as YSYEKL. CDR3 region: CASSQGARVNEQFF. The CDR3 DNA reads TGCGCCAGCAGCCAAGGGGCGCGGGTGAATGAGCAGTTCTTC.

V usage is TRBV3-1 (or the pseudogene TRBV3-2) and J usage is TRBJ2-5; D possibly corresponds to TRBD1 (7 bases). The germline V gene has CDR1 LGHDT and CDR2 YNNKEL (reference sequence). The CDR3 extends over 13 amino acids. The V gene lost 6 bases and the J gene lost 4 bases, with 12 bases spanning the gap. The CDR3 reads CASRRQGGETQYF. CDR3 DNA: TGTGCCAGCAGGCGACAGGGAGGAGAGACCCAGTACTTC.

This clone turned up a few times. The chain links TRBV2 to TRBJ1-2; the D gene is possibly TRBD1 (5 bases). CDR3 size: 14 residues. V lost 0 bases and J 7 bases, leaving 12 bases between the germline ends. Germline CDR1 and CDR2: SNHLY and FYNNEI. CDR3 nucleotides: TGTGCCAGCAGTGAAGCGGGCAGGGCGAGTGGCTACACCTTC. It is translated as CASSEAGRASGYTF.

This clone was seen a handful of times. The chain recombines TRBV19 with TRBJ2-3; 7 bases align to TRBD1. Trimming removed 3 bases from V and 3 bases from J; junction bases left unmatched: 9. The CDR3 contains 16 residues. The germline V gene has CDR1 LNHDA and CDR2 SQIVND (reference sequence). In DNA, the CDR3 is TGTGCCAGTAGTATGAGGCGACAGGGTGTGACAGATACGCAGTATTTT. Translated, it gives CASSMRRQGVTDTQYF.

This chain joins TRBV30 and TRBJ1-2, with 8 bases that match TRBD1. Germline-derived CDR1 and CDR2 are GTSNPN and SVGIG (reference sequence). Germline trimming cut 4 bases from V and 8 bases from J; bases unmatched to any gene: 6. The CDR3 runs to 12 residues. CDR3 amino acids: CAWTGGAIGYTF. Here the CDR3 DNA reads TGTGCCTGGACAGGGGGCGCGATAGGCTACACCTTC. The full variable domain, rest sourced from reference TRBV30 and TRBJ1-2, is SQTIHQWPATLVQPVGSPLSLECTVEGTSNPNLYWYRQAAGRGLQLLFYSVGIGQISSEVPQNLSASRPQDRQFILSSKKLLLSDSGFYLCAWTGGAIGYTFGSGTRLTVV.

The chain carries TRBV5-4 and TRBJ2-3, with TRBD2 as a possible D gene (6 bases). CDR3 length equals 15 residues. Germline CDR1 SGHNT, CDR2 YYREEE (reference sequence). V was shortened by 0 bases and J by 0 bases, with 8 bases between the two germline ends. The CDR3 loop is CASSLGGVSTDTQYF. The CDR3 bases are TGTGCCAGCAGCTTGGGCGGGGTGAGCACAGATACGCAGTATTTT.

This chain joins TRBV9 and TRBJ2-1, with 9 bases identical to TRBD2. J was trimmed by 7 bases and V by 0 bases; bases with no gene match: 5. CDR3 length: 15 amino acids. Germline loops: CDR1 SGDLS, CDR2 YYNGEE. The CDR3 here is CASSVAGSGGNEQFF. The CDR3 DNA reads as TGTGCCAGCAGCGTAGCGGGTAGCGGGGGTAATGAGCAGTTCTTC.

This sequence joins TRBV29-1 and TRBJ2-1; 7 bases fit TRBD2. This CDR3 contains 15 residues. Germline V gene data show CDR1 as SQVTM and CDR2 as ANQGSEA. Germline trimming cut 5 bases from V and 4 bases from J; bases unmatched to any gene: 11. Written as DNA, the CDR3 is TGCAGCGTTTACCCCGCTAGCGGTATATACAATGAGCAGTTCTTC. Its protein is CSVYPASGIYNEQFF.

The J gene is TRBJ2-2, the V gene TRBV4-2; tentative D call: TRBD2 (7 bases). The CDR3 length is 20 residues. Looked up from germline, CDR1 is LGHNA and CDR2 is YNFKEQ. V was trimmed by 1 base and J by 1 base, leaving 22 bases between them. This CDR3 reads CASSQGAWGRESVNTGELFF. The CDR3 DNA follows: TGTGCCAGCAGCCAAGGAGCATGGGGGCGGGAGTCGGTGAACACCGGGGAGCTGTTTTTT.

This chain uses TRBV3-1 (or the pseudogene TRBV3-2) with TRBJ2-3; D is possibly TRBD2 (6 bases). CDR3 length: 23 residues. CDR1 LGHDT and CDR2 YNNKEL come from the germline V gene (reference sequence). With 0 bases removed from V and 2 bases from J, the gap between germline ends came to 33 bases. The CDR3 here is CASSQDMYHGPEWARGDTDTQYF. CDR3 coding DNA: TGTGCCAGCAGCCAAGATATGTATCATGGACCTGAGTGGGCGCGGGGCGACACAGATACGCAGTATTTT.

V and J are TRBV28 and TRBJ1-2; 8 bases match TRBD1. Germline CDR1 is MDHEN and CDR2 is SYDVKM. The CDR3 covers 13 residues. With V trimmed by 5 bases and J by 6 bases, 5 bases remained unmatched. This CDR3 reads CASSPGQGHGYTF. In DNA form, the CDR3 reads TGTGCCAGCAGTCCCGGACAGGGTCATGGCTACACCTTC.

The V gene is TRBV28, the J gene TRBJ1-6; D gene unclear. CDR1 is MDHEN and CDR2 is SYDVKM in the germline V gene. The CDR3 is made up of 13 amino acids. The V gene lost 5 bases and the J gene lost 7 bases, with 9 bases spanning the gap. The DNA for the CDR3 is TGTGCCAGCAGTACCTACAGAAATTCACCCCTCCACTTT. This gives the protein CASSTYRNSPLHF.

The chain combines TRBV30 with TRBJ1-3; unclear D gene. Trimming took 4 bases from V and 0 from J, leaving 16 bases between them. From germline, CDR1 is GTSNPN and CDR2 SVGIG (reference sequence). This CDR3 is built from 16 residues. CDR3 sequence (DNA): TGTGCCTGGAATTCATACTCCAATCCCTCTGGAAACACCATATATTTT. Translation gives CAWNSYSNPSGNTIYF.

The V and J genes are TRBV28 and TRBJ2-5; TRBD2 agrees at 10 bases. This CDR3 has 15 amino acids. The germline V gene encodes CDR1 MDHEN and CDR2 SYDVKM. The V and J ends lost 2 bases and 5 bases, in that order; junction bases with no gene match: 5. The CDR3 nucleotides are TGTGCCAGCAGTTTAGCCCCTAGCGGGAGTGAGACCCAGTACTTC. It is translated as CASSLAPSGSETQYF.

The rearrangement joins TRBV5-1 to TRBJ1-2; 10 bases align to TRBD1. CDR3 length: 16 amino acids. V shed 3 bases and J 4 bases; nucleotides not matched to a gene: 9. Germline assignment: CDR1 SGHRS and CDR2 YFSETQ. CDR3 sequence: CASSSAPGQGTYGYTF. In nucleotides, the CDR3 is TGCGCCAGCAGCTCCGCCCCGGGACAGGGGACCTATGGCTACACCTTC.

This chain links TRBV4-1 with TRBJ2-7; TRBD2 matches at 7 bases. J lost 6 bases, V lost 2 bases, and 7 bases had no gene match. The germline V gene encodes CDR1 MGHRA and CDR2 YSYEKL. CDR3 length: 14 amino acids. CDR3: CASSQPGGTREQYF. The CDR3 region has the DNA TGCGCCAGCAGCCAACCGGGGGGAACCCGCGAGCAGTACTTC.

This rearrangement joins TRBV28 to TRBJ2-7; 8 bases are shared with TRBD1. The V gene's germline CDR1 is MDHEN and CDR2 SYDVKM. J was trimmed by 4 bases and V by 5 bases; bases with no gene match: 10. The CDR3 loop spans 15 amino acids. CDR3: CASSKIGTGTYEQYF. CDR3 sequence (DNA): TGTGCCAGCAGTAAGATCGGGACAGGAACTTACGAGCAGTACTTC. Drawing the rest from reference TRBV28 and TRBJ2-7, the complete variable domain is DVKVTQSSRYLVKRTGEKVFLECVQDMDHENMFWYRQDPGLGLRLIYFSYDVKMKEKGDIPEGYSVSREKKERFSLILESASTNQTSMYLCASSKIGTGTYEQYFGPGTRLTVT.

The J gene is TRBJ1-6, the V gene TRBV30; unclear D gene. Germline CDR1 and CDR2: GTSNPN and SVGIG (reference sequence). The V and J ends lost 3 bases and 0 bases respectively, with 6 bases between them. The length of the CDR3 is 14 residues. Here the CDR3 DNA reads TGTGCCTGGAGGGAGGACTCCTATAATTCACCCCTCCACTTT. Encoded protein: CAWREDSYNSPLHF.

The chain recombines TRBV28 with TRBJ1-4, with D hard to call. CDR3 length: 11 residues. CDR1 and CDR2 from the germline V gene are MDHEN and SYDVKM. V dropped 3 bases and J dropped 12 bases, with 8 bases sitting between them. CDR3 DNA: TGTGCCAGCAGTTTCGGGGTCGAACTGTTTTTT. The encoded protein is CASSFGVELFF.

This sequence joins TRBV6-4 and TRBJ1-1; a possible D gene is TRBD1 (5 bases). The CDR3 spans 14 residues. The V end was cut by 5 bases, the J end by 5 bases, with 15 bases between. Germline V gives CDR1 MRHNA, CDR2 SNTAGT. This CDR3 is CASSPRWGDTEAFF. CDR3 in DNA: TGTGCCAGCAGTCCCCGTTGGGGGGATACTGAAGCTTTCTTT.

This sequence joins TRBV3-1 (or the pseudogene TRBV3-2) and TRBJ2-4, with D possibly being TRBD1 (5 bases). Trimming shortened V by 0 bases and J by 9 bases, and 9 bases separated the two germline ends. The germline V gene encodes CDR1 LGHDT and CDR2 YNNKEL (reference sequence). The CDR3 covers 13 residues. The CDR3 here is CASSQDLQGIQYF. The CDR3 DNA reads as TGTGCCAGCAGCCAAGATCTCCAGGGCATTCAGTACTTC.

This sequence joins TRBV6-2 or TRBV6-3 and TRBJ2-7, with TRBD2 as a possible D gene (5 bases). Germline V gives CDR1 MNHEY, CDR2 SVGEGT. This CDR3 is built from 16 residues. Trimming left V 0 bases short and J 0 bases short, with 12 bases between. The DNA of the CDR3 is TGTGCCAGCAGTTACTCCGGACTGAAATCCTCCTACGAGCAGTACTTC. This gives the protein CASSYSGLKSSYEQYF.

The J gene is TRBJ1-6, the V gene TRBV7-2, with TRBD1 matching over 9 bases. Losses at the gene ends were 5 bases for V and 7 bases for J; bases not matched to a gene: 6. The CDR3 loop spans 15 amino acids. The germline CDR1 and CDR2 sequences are SGHTA and FQGNSA. The CDR3, as DNA: TGTGCCAGCAGCCAAGTCGGGACAGGGAATTCACCCCTCCACTTT. The encoded protein is CASSQVGTGNSPLHF.

The CDR3 region is CASSLGQGANTEAFF. CDR3 DNA: TGTGCCAGCAGCTTGGGACAGGGGGCGAACACTGAAGCTTTCTTT. V usage is TRBV11-3 and J usage is TRBJ1-1, with 12 bases aligning to TRBD1. V lost 3 bases and J lost 1; bases outside the gene matches: 0. Germline loops: CDR1 SGHNT, CDR2 YENEEA. This CDR3 is 15 amino acids long.

The CDR3 region is CASSLGTASTNEKLFF. CDR3 nucleotide sequence: TGTGCCAGCAGTTTGGGGACAGCATCAACTAATGAAAAACTGTTTTTT. This sequence joins TRBV27 and TRBJ1-4, with TRBD1 matching 7 bases. Germline CDR1 reads MNHEY; CDR2 reads SMNVEV (reference sequence). V shed 3 bases, J shed 0 bases, and the junction held 4 bases outside the gene matches. The length of the CDR3 is 16 residues. The whole variable domain, filled in from reference TRBV27 and TRBJ1-4, reads EAQVTQNPRYLITVTGKKLTVTCSQNMNHEYMSWYRQDPGLGLRQIYYSMNVEVTDKGDVPEGYKVSRKEKRNFPLILESPSPNQTSLYFCASSLGTASTNEKLFFGSGTQLSVL.

V usage is TRBV4-1 and J usage is TRBJ1-5; 7 bases are shared with TRBD1. From germline, CDR1 is MGHRA and CDR2 YSYEKL. This CDR3 contains 15 residues. The J segment lost 0 bases and the V segment lost 5 bases, leaving 4 bases of the junction unmatched. CDR3 sequence: CASSATGDSNQPQHF. The CDR3 bases are TGCGCCAGCAGCGCCACAGGGGATAGCAATCAGCCCCAGCATTTT.

Details on this clone: The junction and the germline gene differ at one end; a read error may be behind it. V gene TRBV28 combines with J gene TRBJ2-7; 7 positions agree with TRBD2. CDR3 length equals 13 residues. Looked up from germline, CDR1 is MDHEN and CDR2 is SYDVKM. DNA of the CDR3: TGTGCCAGCAGTAAACCCGGGACTATTGGCCGGAACTTC. This sequence encodes CASSKPGTIGRNF.

There are a few counts of this clone. The V and J genes are TRBV6-2 or TRBV6-3 and TRBJ2-2; D unresolved. V was cut by 6 bases and J by 4 bases, with 9 bases left in between. CDR1 is MNHEY, CDR2 SVGEGT, per germline. The CDR3 spans 13 residues. This CDR3 reads CASSPTATGELFF. The CDR3 nucleotides read TGTGCCAGCAGCCCAACAGCCACCGGGGAGCTGTTTTTT.

The gene calls are TRBV30 and TRBJ1-5, with D tentatively TRBD1 (6 bases). Trimming took off 2 bases at V and 6 bases at J, with 14 bases between the two ends. The CDR3 totals 14 residues. CDR1 and CDR2 from the germline V gene are GTSNPN and SVGIG (reference sequence). This chain's CDR3 is CAWSLGGGGQPQHF. The CDR3 DNA sequence: TGTGCCTGGAGTTTGGGGGGAGGGGGTCAGCCCCAGCATTTT.

This sequence joins TRBV27 and TRBJ2-5; D unclear. Germline V CDR1 and CDR2: MNHEY, SMNVEV (reference sequence). The CDR3 runs 14 residues. Trimming shortened V by 3 bases and J by 2 bases, and 10 bases separated the two germline ends. CDR3 sequence reads: CASSFSGPQETQYF. For the CDR3, the DNA is TGTGCCAGCAGTTTCTCTGGGCCGCAAGAGACCCAGTACTTC.

As to this clone: The sample has other DNA sequences that encode this CDR3 too. The genes are TRBV27 and TRBJ2-6, with a possible D match to TRBD2 (5 bases). From germline, CDR1 is MNHEY and CDR2 SMNVEV (reference sequence). Trimming left V 5 bases short and J 4 bases short, with 6 bases between. There are 13 residues in the CDR3. The DNA of the CDR3 is TGTGCCAGCAGTCCGGGGGGGGCCAACGTCCTGACTTTC. Protein: CASSPGGANVLTF.

This chain links TRBV6-5 with TRBJ2-2, with 8 positions matching TRBD2. Germline lookup yields CDR1 MNHEY and CDR2 SVGAGI. Losses at the gene ends were 11 bases for V and 5 bases for J; bases not matched to a gene: 10. The CDR3 consists of 14 residues. The CDR3 reads CAGVSGSSTGELFF. The CDR3 region has the DNA TGTGCCGGGGTCAGCGGGAGTTCAACCGGGGAGCTGTTTTTT.